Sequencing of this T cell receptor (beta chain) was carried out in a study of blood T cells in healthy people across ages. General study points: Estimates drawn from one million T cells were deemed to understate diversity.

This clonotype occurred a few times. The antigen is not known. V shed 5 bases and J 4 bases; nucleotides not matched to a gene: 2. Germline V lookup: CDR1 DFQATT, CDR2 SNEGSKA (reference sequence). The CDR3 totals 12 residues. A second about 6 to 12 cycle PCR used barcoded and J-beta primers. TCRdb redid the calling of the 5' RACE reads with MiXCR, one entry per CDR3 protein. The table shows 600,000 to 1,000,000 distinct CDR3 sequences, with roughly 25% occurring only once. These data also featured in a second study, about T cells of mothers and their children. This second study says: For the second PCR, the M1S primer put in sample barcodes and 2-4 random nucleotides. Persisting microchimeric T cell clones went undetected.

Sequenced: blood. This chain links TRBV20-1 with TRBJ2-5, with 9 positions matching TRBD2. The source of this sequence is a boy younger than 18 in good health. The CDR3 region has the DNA TGCAGTGCTCTAGCGGGGTCAGAGACCCAGTACTTC. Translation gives CSALAGSETQYF.